These 5 T cell receptor beta chains were all obtained from the same sample, sequenced in a study of beta chain features in type 1 diabetes. The study's findings and limits: Shortening of TCRB CDR3s, moderate but significant, appeared in all four CD4+ subsets of Type 1 diabetes patients.

Since all of the isolated RNA was reverse transcribed, expressed TCRB transcripts were what got sequenced. TCRdb keeps only in-frame clones here, not all; method: immunoSEQ multiplex PCR. Among 600,000 to 700,000 clones listed, 9.5% to 15% were seen once. Their antigens remain unidentified. The sequenced sample consisted of naive CD4+ T cells from blood. The receptors stem from a man younger than 40 with type 1 diabetes.

This clone was recorded a few times. The chain's CDR3 is CASSVLWGETQYF. CDR3 coding DNA: TGTGCCAGCAGCGTACTGTGGGGGGAGACCCAGTACTTC. The rearrangement uses TRBV9 and TRBJ2-5; D tentatively reads TRBD1 or TRBD2 (5 bases each). The CDR3 contains 13 residues. The V gene lost 1 base and the J gene lost 5 bases, with 9 bases spanning the gap. From germline, CDR1 is SGDLS and CDR2 YYNGEE.

This clone was detected a few times. This rearrangement joins TRBV29-1 to TRBJ2-7, with 7 positions matching TRBD1. J was trimmed by 0 bases and V by 3 bases; bases with no gene match: 2. Germline-derived CDR1 and CDR2 are SQVTM and ANQGSEA. The CDR3 has 13 amino acids. CDR3 in amino acids: CSVEAGGSYEQYF. For the CDR3, the DNA is TGCAGCGTTGAGGCAGGGGGCTCCTACGAGCAGTACTTC.

DNA for the CDR3: TGTGCCAGCAGTGATGGAGGCATTCAGTACTTC. As protein: CASSDGGIQYF. The chain recombines TRBV6-4 with TRBJ2-4; perhaps TRBD2 as D (5 bases). The CDR3 consists of 11 residues. CDR1 MRHNA and CDR2 SNTAGT come from the germline V gene. V dropped 3 bases and J dropped 9 bases, with 6 bases sitting between them.

This clone has just a few counts. The rearrangement links TRBV7-9 to TRBJ1-2; 7 bases match TRBD1. The CDR3 is 12 amino acids. The V gene's germline CDR1 is SEHNR and CDR2 FQNEAQ (reference sequence). V lost 9 bases and J lost 2; bases outside the gene matches: 3. In DNA form, the CDR3 reads TGTGCCAGTCACAGGGGAAACTATGGCTACACCTTC. This translates into CASHRGNYGYTF.

Note on this clone: The same CDR3 is also encoded by other DNA sequences in this sample. The chain employs TRBV7-9 and TRBJ1-3; no reliable D call. The germline CDR1 and CDR2 sequences are SEHNR and FQNEAQ (reference sequence). The germline V and J ends were trimmed by 5 bases and 4 bases, with 3 bases remaining between them. This CDR3 has 11 amino acids. The CDR3 reads CASSLGNTIYF. CDR3 DNA sequence: TGTGCCAGCAGCCTCGGAAACACCATATATTTT.